These 14 T cell receptor beta chains were all obtained from the same sample, sequenced in a study of blood T cell repertoires in COVID-19. Generated by immunoSEQ multiplex PCR, the TCRdb table keeps only in-frame clones and is missing some. In the table there are about 74,000 clones, approximately 90% of which are singletons. Material for sequencing was peripheral blood. The receptors derive from a man in his sixties or seventies with active or convalescent COVID-19.

The chain is built from TRBV11-2 and TRBJ1-1; D ambiguous. V was trimmed by 1 base and J by 1 base, leaving 4 bases between them. Germline-derived CDR1 and CDR2 are SGHAT and FQNNGV. This CDR3 contains 13 residues. DNA of the CDR3: TGTGCCAGCAGCTTAGGAGCGAACACTGAAGCTTTCTTT. It translates to CASSLGANTEAFF.

The rearrangement joins TRBV6-5 to TRBJ2-1; 7 bases match TRBD1. The CDR3 is 15 residues long. Germline CDR1 MNHEY, CDR2 SVGAGI. V shed 4 bases, J shed 6 bases, and the junction held 9 bases outside the gene matches. CDR3 region: CASSSYTGVANEQFF. CDR3 DNA: TGTGCCAGCAGTTCTTACACAGGGGTGGCCAATGAGCAGTTCTTC.

V and J are TRBV19 and TRBJ1-3; D unclear. The CDR3 loop spans 14 amino acids. Trimming removed 4 bases from V and 0 bases from J, with 7 bases in between. CDR1 is LNHDA and CDR2 is SQIVND in the germline V gene (reference sequence). The CDR3 region has the DNA TGTGCCAGTAGTAGCGGGAACTCTGGAAACACCATATATTTT. Its translation: CASSSGNSGNTIYF.

This chain uses TRBV3-1 (or the pseudogene TRBV3-2) with TRBJ2-1, with 13 bases matching TRBD2. Looked up from germline, CDR1 is LGHDT and CDR2 is YNNKEL (reference sequence). The CDR3 consists of 16 residues. The junction had 4 bases not matched to a gene; V was cut back by 0 bases and J by 8 bases. The CDR3 here is CASSQDRTSGSYEQFF. The CDR3 DNA follows: TGTGCCAGCAGCCAAGATCGGACTAGCGGGAGCTATGAGCAGTTCTTC.

CDR3 residues: CAWSVFINEKLFF. The DNA for the CDR3 is TGTGCCTGGAGTGTATTCATCAATGAAAAACTGTTTTTT. The gene calls are TRBV30 and TRBJ1-4; D gene unclear. The CDR3 runs to 13 residues. V was cut by 0 bases and J by 5 bases, with 7 bases left in between. Germline V CDR1 and CDR2: GTSNPN, SVGIG (reference sequence).

V usage is TRBV9 and J usage is TRBJ2-7; possible D gene TRBD1, 5 bases. The CDR3 has 14 residues. From germline, CDR1 is SGDLS and CDR2 YYNGEE. The V end was cut by 0 bases, the J end by 6 bases, with 13 bases between. The CDR3 spells CASSVEAGFGEQYF. Here the CDR3 DNA reads TGTGCCAGCAGCGTAGAGGCAGGGTTCGGCGAGCAGTACTTC.

The chain has TRBV19 and TRBJ1-3, with TRBD1 identical over 7 bases. Germline loops: CDR1 LNHDA, CDR2 SQIVND (reference sequence). V gave up 1 base and J gave up 1 base; unmatched junction bases: 7. CDR3 length equals 17 residues. This chain's CDR3 is CASSIVQGDGSGNTIYF. The CDR3 DNA is TGTGCCAGTAGTATAGTTCAGGGGGACGGTTCTGGAAACACCATATATTTT.

J is TRBJ1-2 and V is TRBV30, with TRBD1 as a possible D gene (5 bases). CDR1 is GTSNPN, CDR2 SVGIG, per germline (reference sequence). CDR3 length: 14 amino acids. Trimming took 7 bases from V and 0 from J, leaving 15 bases between them. The CDR3 reads CASRAGPPNYGYTF. In DNA form, the CDR3 reads TGTGCCTCCCGGGCAGGGCCCCCTAACTATGGCTACACCTTC.

The chain employs TRBV7-9 and TRBJ2-5, with D possibly TRBD2 on 5 matching bases. Trimming stripped 3 bases from V and 1 base from J, with 9 bases between. The CDR3 loop spans 14 amino acids. Germline V gene lookup returns CDR1 SEHNR and CDR2 FQNEAQ (reference sequence). The CDR3 region is CASSLSGLQETQYF. Here the CDR3 DNA reads TGTGCCAGCAGCTTGTCTGGACTCCAAGAGACCCAGTACTTC.

This clone was seen a single time. The V gene is TRBV19, the J gene TRBJ2-3; 8 bases are shared with TRBD2. After removal of 8 bases from V and 1 base from J, the junction contained 8 bases not matched to a gene. The CDR3 length is 15 residues. CDR1 is LNHDA and CDR2 is SQIVND in the germline V gene (reference sequence). The CDR3 nucleotides read TGTGCCAGTGTCGGGGGGGACAAAGGCACAGATACGCAGTATTTT. Translated, it gives CASVGGDKGTDTQYF.

This clone was found a few times. V and J are TRBV6-1 and TRBJ1-2; weak D call: TRBD1 (5 bases). V gave up 4 bases and J gave up 4 bases, with 22 bases separating them. Germline lookup yields CDR1 MNHNS and CDR2 SASEGT. CDR3 length: 17 residues. DNA for the CDR3: TGTGCCAGCAGTGGGAGCGGGACCTCCCTCATCTCCTATGGCTACACCTTC. This gives the protein CASSGSGTSLISYGYTF.

This chain uses TRBV5-5 with TRBJ1-2; TRBD1 matches at 7 bases. CDR3 length: 15 amino acids. Germline V gene data show CDR1 as SGHKS and CDR2 as YYEKEE (reference sequence). The J segment lost 2 bases and the V segment lost 0 bases, leaving 4 bases of the junction unmatched. The CDR3 loop is CASSLAGDRNYGYTF. The CDR3 nucleotides are TGTGCCAGCAGCTTGGCGGGGGACAGAAACTATGGCTACACCTTC.

The rearrangement links TRBV18 to TRBJ1-1; D is ambiguous. The V end was cut by 3 bases, the J end by 0 bases, with 5 bases between. In germline, CDR1 is KGHSH, CDR2 LQKENI. This CDR3 is built from 13 residues. The CDR3 sequence is CASSPLMNTEAFF. As DNA, the CDR3 is TGTGCCAGCTCACCCCTTATGAACACTGAAGCTTTCTTT.

The rearrangement joins TRBV3-1 (or the pseudogene TRBV3-2) to TRBJ1-3; D not resolved. The CDR3 is 13 amino acids. Trimming shortened V by 0 bases and J by 4 bases, and 4 bases separated the two germline ends. Per germline, CDR1 LGHDT and CDR2 YNNKEL (reference sequence). CDR3 bases: TGTGCCAGCAGCCAAGATCCAGGAAACACCATATATTTT. This gives the protein CASSQDPGNTIYF.